Listed below are T cell receptor beta chains from one sample, sequenced in a study of T cell responses to AZD1222 COVID-19 vaccine. The assay was immunoSEQ multiplex PCR, and TCRdb's table has in-frame clones only and misses some. The table records approximately 150,000 clones, about 90% of them present only once. The sequencing here drew on peripheral blood, taken 28 days after the second AZD1222 dose. All receptors derive from an adult who received the AZD1222 COVID-19 vaccine. Both conserved end residues are part of each CDR3. The order of the fields is clone size, J gene, D gene, V gene, CDR3 DNA, CDR3 protein. A D gene is named only where the DNA matches it firmly. Size tells how often a clone was seen (once, few, many) or the class of an expanded clone, and some rows leave it out.

NA,TRBJ1-3,NA,TRBV5-1,TGCGCCAGCAGCTCAGGTCAGACTGCCGGAAACACCATATATTTT,CASSSGQTAGNTIYF
once,TRBJ1-2,NA,TRBV7-9,TGTGCCAGCAGCTTAGCGCTCCAGGGGTCCTATGGCTACACCTTC,CASSLALQGSYGYTF
NA,TRBJ2-2,NA,TRBV5-6,TGTGCCAGCAGCTTGGAAGGTTGGGTCTCGACCGGGGAGCTGTTTTTT,CASSLEGWVSTGELFF
NA,TRBJ2-2,NA,TRBV5-4,TGTGCCAGCAGCCCCGCCGTTAACAGGGACACCGGGGAGCTGTTTTTT,CASSPAVNRDTGELFF
NA,TRBJ1-1,NA,TRBV5-5,TGTGCCAGCAGCCAAAACACTGAAGCTTTCTTT,CASSQNTEAFF
once,TRBJ1-2,TRBD1,TRBV18,TGTGCCAGCTCACCGCGGACAGGGGAGAGTGGCTACACCTTC,CASSPRTGESGYTF
NA,TRBJ1-3,NA,TRBV7-2,TGTGCCAGCAGCTTAGCGGGCCCAGGAAACACCATATATTTT,CASSLAGPGNTIYF
NA,TRBJ2-1,TRBD1,TRBV5-1,TGCGCCAGCAGCGCGGGACAGGGGAGTTTTTCCTACAATGAGCAGTTCTTC,CASSAGQGSFSYNEQFF
once,TRBJ1-6,NA,TRBV3-1/TRBV3-2,TGTGCCAGCAGCCAAGGGGTCGGGGCTAATAATTCACCCCTCCACTTT,CASSQGVGANNSPLHF
NA,TRBJ1-2,TRBD1,TRBV25-1,TGTGCCAGCAGTGCAACAGGGGGCGTTGGCTACACCTTC,CASSATGGVGYTF
NA,TRBJ1-6,NA,TRBV6-5,TGTGCCAGCAGTTACACAAATTCACCCCTCCACTTT,CASSYTNSPLHF
NA,TRBJ2-2,NA,TRBV4-1,TGCGCCAGCAGCCCACCAAATAGGGAGCTGTTTTTT,CASSPPNRELFF
NA,TRBJ1-4,NA,TRBV14,TGTGCCAGCAGCCCCCGGACCGGATTAAATGAAAAACTGTTTTTT,CASSPRTGLNEKLFF
NA,TRBJ2-6,NA,TRBV29-1,TGCAGCGTTGAGGGTCTGGGATCTAATCTCGGCTCTGGGGCCAACGTCCTGACTTTC,CSVEGLGSNLGSGANVLTF
NA,TRBJ1-3,NA,TRBV19,TGTGCCAGTAGTACTCAGGGCTCTGGAAACACCATATATTTT,CASSTQGSGNTIYF
NA,TRBJ1-5,NA,TRBV19,TGTGCCAGTAGTTTACAGGGCACCAATCAGCCCCAGCATTTT,CASSLQGTNQPQHF
NA,TRBJ2-1,NA,TRBV13,TGTGCCAGCAGCCCCCAGGTAGCGCTCAATGAGCAGTTCTTC,CASSPQVALNEQFF
once,TRBJ2-7,NA,TRBV10-3,TGTGCCATCAGTGAAGGACCCGGGGCCCCCTACGAGCAGTACTTC,CAISEGPGAPYEQYF
NA,TRBJ1-4,NA,TRBV18,TGTGCCAGCTCACCCGACAGAATCCTTAATGAAAAACTGTTTTTT,CASSPDRILNEKLFF
once,TRBJ2-5,TRBD1,TRBV19,TGTGCCAGTAGTATAGGGGACAGACCGGGGCAAGAGACCCAGTACTTC,CASSIGDRPGQETQYF
NA,TRBJ1-1,NA,TRBV4-3,TGCGCCAGCAGCCACCTGGGTGTAGGTTATGAAGCTTTCTTT,CASSHLGVGYEAFF
NA,TRBJ2-1,NA,TRBV27,TGTGCCAGCAGTCCGGGGCGGGGTATAGGAAATGAGCAGTTCTTC,CASSPGRGIGNEQFF
NA,TRBJ1-2,TRBD1,TRBV10-3,TGTGCCATCAGTCAGGGGACAGGGGGCTCCGCAGTCTTTGGCTACACCTTC,CAISQGTGGSAVFGYTF
NA,TRBJ1-4,TRBD1,TRBV7-8,TGTGCCAGCAGCGCCCGCAGGGGGCAGACTAATGAAAAACTGTTTTTT,CASSARRGQTNEKLFF
few,TRBJ1-6,NA,TRBV9,TGTGCCAGCAACCGGGACTCGGGGGAACCCCTCCACTTT,CASNRDSGEPLHF
NA,TRBJ1-1,NA,TRBV12-3/TRBV12-4,TGTGCCAGCAGTTTCGCAGGGAACACTGAAGCTTTCTTT,CASSFAGNTEAFF
NA,TRBJ1-5,TRBD1,TRBV27,TGTGCCAGCAGCTATCACAGGGGAAATCAGCCCCAGCATTTT,CASSYHRGNQPQHF
NA,TRBJ1-3,NA,TRBV11-2,TGTGCCAGCAGCTTAGTACGGGGACACCCTAGGGACACCATATATTTT,CASSLVRGHPRDTIYF
NA,TRBJ2-7,NA,TRBV30,TGTGCCTGGGATCGGGTAGCCGTTTACGAGCAGTACTTC,CAWDRVAVYEQYF
NA,TRBJ2-7,TRBD2,TRBV6-5,TGTGCCAGCAGTCCCGCGGGGGGGCCCTACGAGCAGTACTTC,CASSPAGGPYEQYF
NA,TRBJ1-3,NA,TRBV2,TGTGCCAGCAGTGAACAGGGGAGAGGAAACACCATATATTTT,CASSEQGRGNTIYF
NA,TRBJ2-1,NA,TRBV10-3,TGTGCCATCAGTGAGTCAGGAAGGGGAAATGAGCAGTTCTTC,CAISESGRGNEQFF
NA,TRBJ2-3,NA,TRBV6-5,TGTGCCAGCAGCCGACTCGCCCCACACGATACGCAGTATTTT,CASSRLAPHDTQYF
NA,TRBJ2-1,NA,TRBV29-1,TGCAGCGTCTCCGGCAGATCCAATGAGCAGTTCTTC,CSVSGRSNEQFF
NA,TRBJ2-3,NA,TRBV11-2,TGTGCCAGCAGCACCCGACAGGGCACAGATACGCAGTATTTT,CASSTRQGTDTQYF
NA,TRBJ1-1,NA,TRBV14,TGTGCCAGCAGCCTGTACAGAGATACTGAAGCTTTCTTT,CASSLYRDTEAFF
NA,TRBJ2-1,TRBD2,TRBV20-1,TGCAGTGCTAGTGTGGCGGGGGGGCCAAATGAGCAGTTCTTC,CSASVAGGPNEQFF
once,TRBJ2-3,NA,TRBV5-1,TGCGCCAGCAGCTGGAAGGGGCGCACAGATACGCAGTATTTT,CASSWKGRTDTQYF
NA,TRBJ1-5,NA,TRBV20-1,TGCAGTGTTTATAGCAATCAGCCCCAGCATTTT,CSVYSNQPQHF
NA,TRBJ2-7,NA,TRBV24-1,TGTGCCACCAGTGACCCCCCGGGACGGATCGTCTCCTACGAGCAGTACTTC,CATSDPPGRIVSYEQYF
NA,TRBJ2-5,NA,TRBV24-1,TGTGCCACCAGTGATTTTGGGCAGGGTCGGGAGAAAGAGACCCAGTACTTC,CATSDFGQGREKETQYF
NA,TRBJ2-2,NA,TRBV5-6,TGTGCAACCCAAGCGGGCCGCACCGGGGAGCTGTTTTTT,CATQAGRTGELFF
NA,TRBJ2-7,TRBD1,TRBV18,TGTGCCAGCTCACCGACAGGGGGGTCCTACGAGCAGTACTTC,CASSPTGGSYEQYF
NA,TRBJ2-1,TRBD1,TRBV10-3,TGTGCCATCATGTCCGGGACAGGGGGCTACAGTGAGCAGTTCTTC,CAIMSGTGGYSEQFF
NA,TRBJ2-3,TRBD2,TRBV5-1,TGCGCCAGCAGCTTGCGGGCTAGCGGGGGGACAGATACGCAGTATTTT,CASSLRASGGTDTQYF
NA,TRBJ2-5,NA,TRBV20-1,TGCAGTGCTAGTCCCGTCAGAGGGACCGACCAAGAGACCCAGTACTTC,CSASPVRGTDQETQYF
NA,TRBJ2-2,TRBD2,TRBV5-3,TGTGCCAGAAGTTTCCCACCAGCGGGAGAGGGGGCCGGGGAGCTGTTTTTT,CARSFPPAGEGAGELFF
NA,TRBJ2-1,TRBD2,TRBV4-3,TGCGCCAGCAGCACCCAAAGCGGGAGGGTCACCTACAATGAGCAGTTCTTC,CASSTQSGRVTYNEQFF
NA,TRBJ2-3,NA,TRBV7-3,TGTGCCAGCAGCTCCCCCCACACAGATACGCAGTATTTT,CASSSPHTDTQYF
NA,TRBJ1-5,NA,TRBV7-6,TGTGCCAGCAGCCCATCCGGGCTGAGCAATCAGCCCCAGCATTTT,CASSPSGLSNQPQHF
NA,TRBJ1-4,TRBD1,TRBV27,TGTGCCAGCAGTTCAGCCGGGACAGGGAGTGAAAAACTGTTTTTT,CASSSAGTGSEKLFF
NA,TRBJ2-7,TRBD1,TRBV4-1,TGCGCCAGCAGCCCAGGAGGGGGACAGGGCACCTACGAGCAGTACTTC,CASSPGGGQGTYEQYF
NA,TRBJ1-6,NA,TRBV7-9,TGTGCCAGCAGCTTATCGGACAGTAATTCACCCCTCCACTTT,CASSLSDSNSPLHF